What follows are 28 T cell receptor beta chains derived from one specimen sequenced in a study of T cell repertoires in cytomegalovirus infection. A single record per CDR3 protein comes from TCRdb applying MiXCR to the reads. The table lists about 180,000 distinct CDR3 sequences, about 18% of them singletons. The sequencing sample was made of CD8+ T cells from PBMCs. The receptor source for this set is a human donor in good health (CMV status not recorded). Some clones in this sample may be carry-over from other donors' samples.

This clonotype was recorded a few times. The CDR3 bases are TGCGCCAGCAGCTTGGACCGGGGTGTCGGGCAGTACTTC. Protein product: CASSLDRGVGQYF. The V gene is TRBV5-1, the J gene TRBJ2-7; tentatively, D is TRBD2 (5 bases). The CDR3 loop spans 13 amino acids. Per the germline V gene, CDR1 is SGHRS and CDR2 is YFSETQ. The V gene lost 0 bases and the J gene lost 9 bases, with 13 bases spanning the gap.

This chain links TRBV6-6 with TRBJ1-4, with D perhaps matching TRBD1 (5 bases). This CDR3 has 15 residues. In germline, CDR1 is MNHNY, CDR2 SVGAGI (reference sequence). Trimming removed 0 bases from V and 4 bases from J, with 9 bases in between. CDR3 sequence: CASSYSEGNNEKLFF. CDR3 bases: TGTGCCAGCAGTTACTCTGAGGGGAATAATGAAAAACTGTTTTTT.

CDR3 region: CASSLGGDRWTEAFF. CDR3 DNA: TGTGCCAGCAGCTTAGGTGGGGACAGGTGGACTGAAGCTTTCTTT. The V call is TRBV7-2, the J call TRBJ1-1; 8 positions match TRBD1. The V and J ends lost 1 base and 5 bases, in that order; junction bases with no gene match: 6. The CDR3 sequence is 15 residues long. Per germline, CDR1 SGHTA and CDR2 FQGNSA.

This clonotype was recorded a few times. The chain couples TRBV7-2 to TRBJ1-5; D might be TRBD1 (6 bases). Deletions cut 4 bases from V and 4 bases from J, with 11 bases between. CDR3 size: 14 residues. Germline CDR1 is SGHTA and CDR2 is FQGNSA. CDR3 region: CASSWVTGNQPQHF. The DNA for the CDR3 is TGTGCCAGCAGCTGGGTGACAGGAAATCAGCCCCAGCATTTT.

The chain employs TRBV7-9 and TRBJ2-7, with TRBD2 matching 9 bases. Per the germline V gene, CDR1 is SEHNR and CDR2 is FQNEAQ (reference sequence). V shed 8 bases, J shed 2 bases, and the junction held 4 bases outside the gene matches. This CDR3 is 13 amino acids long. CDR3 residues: CASRTSAAYEQYF. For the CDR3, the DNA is TGTGCCAGCCGGACTAGCGCGGCCTACGAGCAGTACTTC.

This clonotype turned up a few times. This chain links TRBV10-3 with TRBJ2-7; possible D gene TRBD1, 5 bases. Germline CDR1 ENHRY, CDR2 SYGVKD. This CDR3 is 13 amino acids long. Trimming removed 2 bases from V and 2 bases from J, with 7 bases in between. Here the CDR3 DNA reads TGTGCCATCAGTGAGGGGGCAGCCTACGAGCAGTACTTC. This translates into CAISEGAAYEQYF.

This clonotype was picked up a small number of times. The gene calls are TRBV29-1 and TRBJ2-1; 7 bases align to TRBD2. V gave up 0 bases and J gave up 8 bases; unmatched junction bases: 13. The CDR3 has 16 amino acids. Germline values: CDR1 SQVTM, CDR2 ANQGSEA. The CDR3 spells CSVEDLSIGGSHEQFF. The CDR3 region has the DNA TGCAGCGTTGAAGATCTCTCAATCGGGGGGTCCCATGAGCAGTTCTTC.

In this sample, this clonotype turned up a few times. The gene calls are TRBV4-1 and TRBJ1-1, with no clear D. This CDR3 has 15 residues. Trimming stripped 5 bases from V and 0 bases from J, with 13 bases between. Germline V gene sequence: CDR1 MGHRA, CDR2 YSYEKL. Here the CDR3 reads CASSFQGSMNTEAFF. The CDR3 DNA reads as TGCGCCAGCAGCTTCCAAGGAAGTATGAACACTGAAGCTTTCTTT.

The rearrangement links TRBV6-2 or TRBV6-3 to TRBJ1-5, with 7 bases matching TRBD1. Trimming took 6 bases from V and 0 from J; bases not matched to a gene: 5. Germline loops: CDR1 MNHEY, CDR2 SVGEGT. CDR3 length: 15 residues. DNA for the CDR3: TGTGCCAGCAGAGTCAGGGGGGCTAGCAATCAGCCCCAGCATTTT. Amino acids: CASRVRGASNQPQHF.

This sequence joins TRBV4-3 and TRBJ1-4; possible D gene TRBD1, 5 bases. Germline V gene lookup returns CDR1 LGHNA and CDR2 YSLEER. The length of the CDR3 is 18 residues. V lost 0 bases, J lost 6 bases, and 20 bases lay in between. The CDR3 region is CASSQDKLGTLSDEKLFF. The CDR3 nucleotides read TGCGCCAGCAGCCAAGATAAACTCGGGACGCTATCCGATGAAAAACTGTTTTTT.

CDR3 in DNA: TGTGCCAGCAGCCCGGGACAGGGCTTGGTGAGATATGGCTACACCTTC. It codes for CASSPGQGLVRYGYTF. This chain uses TRBV7-2 with TRBJ1-2; 9 bases fit TRBD1. The V gene's germline CDR1 is SGHTA and CDR2 FQGNSA. The CDR3 contains 16 residues. V lost 5 bases and J lost 5; bases outside the gene matches: 12.

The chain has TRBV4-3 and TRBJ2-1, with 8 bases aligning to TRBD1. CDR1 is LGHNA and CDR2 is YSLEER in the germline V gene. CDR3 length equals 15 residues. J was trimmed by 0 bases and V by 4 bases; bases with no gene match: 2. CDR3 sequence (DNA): TGCGCCAGCAGCCTGGACAGGGACTCCTACAATGAGCAGTTCTTC. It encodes CASSLDRDSYNEQFF.

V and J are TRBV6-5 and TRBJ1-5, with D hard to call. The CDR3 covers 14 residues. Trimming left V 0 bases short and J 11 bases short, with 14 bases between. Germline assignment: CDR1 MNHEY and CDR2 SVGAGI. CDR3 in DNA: TGTGCCAGCAGTTACTCGAAGGTTCCGATGTCCCAGCATTTT. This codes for CASSYSKVPMSQHF.

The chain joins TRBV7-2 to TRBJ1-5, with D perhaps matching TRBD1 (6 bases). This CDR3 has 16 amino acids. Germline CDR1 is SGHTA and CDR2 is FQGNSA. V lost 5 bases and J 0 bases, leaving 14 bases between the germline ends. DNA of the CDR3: TGTGCCAGCAGCCAGGGGCGGGTTAATAGCAATCAGCCCCAGCATTTT. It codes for CASSQGRVNSNQPQHF.

The CDR3 region has the DNA TGTGCCAGCAGTTTAGAGGGGCATGGGAGCAATCAGCCCCAGCATTTT. It encodes CASSLEGHGSNQPQHF. This sequence joins TRBV28 and TRBJ1-5, with D maybe TRBD1 (5 bases). Germline V CDR1 and CDR2: MDHEN, SYDVKM. This CDR3 contains 16 residues. V lost 2 bases and J lost 1, with 12 bases in between.

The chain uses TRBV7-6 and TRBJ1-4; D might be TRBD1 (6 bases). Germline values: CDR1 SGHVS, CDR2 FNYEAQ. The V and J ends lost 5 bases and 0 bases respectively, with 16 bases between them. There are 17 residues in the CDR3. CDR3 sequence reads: CASSQGTPRATNEKLFF. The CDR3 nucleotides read TGTGCCAGCAGCCAGGGGACGCCAAGAGCAACTAATGAAAAACTGTTTTTT. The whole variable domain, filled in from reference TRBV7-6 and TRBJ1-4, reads GAGVSQSPRYKVTKRGQDVALRCDPISGHVSLYWYRQALGQGPEFLTYFNYEAQQDKSGLPNDRFSAERPEGSISTLTIQRTEQRDSAMYRCASSQGTPRATNEKLFFGSGTQLSVL.

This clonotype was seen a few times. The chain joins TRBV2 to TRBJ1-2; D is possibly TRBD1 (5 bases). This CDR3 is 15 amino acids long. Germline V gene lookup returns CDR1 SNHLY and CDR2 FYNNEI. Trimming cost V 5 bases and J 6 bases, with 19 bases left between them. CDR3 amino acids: CASSYYPYGGDGYTF. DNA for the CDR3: TGTGCCAGCAGTTACTACCCTTATGGGGGGGATGGCTACACCTTC.

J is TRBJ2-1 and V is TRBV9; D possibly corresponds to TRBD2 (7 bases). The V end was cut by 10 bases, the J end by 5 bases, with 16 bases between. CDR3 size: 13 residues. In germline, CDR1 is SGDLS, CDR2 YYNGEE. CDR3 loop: CASRGGDNNEQFF. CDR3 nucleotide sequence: TGTGCCTCACGGGGAGGGGACAACAATGAGCAGTTCTTC.

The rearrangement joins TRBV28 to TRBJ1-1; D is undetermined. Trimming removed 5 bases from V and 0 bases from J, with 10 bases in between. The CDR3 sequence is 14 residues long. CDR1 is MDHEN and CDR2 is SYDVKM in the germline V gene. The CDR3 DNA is TGTGCCAGCAGTAAGACTGCAGTGAACACTGAAGCTTTCTTT. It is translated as CASSKTAVNTEAFF.

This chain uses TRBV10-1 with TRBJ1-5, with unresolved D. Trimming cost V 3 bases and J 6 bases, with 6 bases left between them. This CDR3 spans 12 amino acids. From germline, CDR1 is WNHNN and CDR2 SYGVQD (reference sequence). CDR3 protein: CASSEEGQPQHF. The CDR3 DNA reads TGCGCCAGCAGTGAAGAAGGTCAGCCCCAGCATTTT.

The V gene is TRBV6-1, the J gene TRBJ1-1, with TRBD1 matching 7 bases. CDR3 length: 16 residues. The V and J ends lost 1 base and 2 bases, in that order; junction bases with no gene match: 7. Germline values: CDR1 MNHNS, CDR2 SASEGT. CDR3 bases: TGTGCCAGCAGTGAAGGTGGACAGGTCTCTAACACTGAAGCTTTCTTT. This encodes CASSEGGQVSNTEAFF.

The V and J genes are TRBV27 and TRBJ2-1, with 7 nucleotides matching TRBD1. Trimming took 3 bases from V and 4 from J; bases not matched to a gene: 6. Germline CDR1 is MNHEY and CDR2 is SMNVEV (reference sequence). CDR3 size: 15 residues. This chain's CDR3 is CASSFLQGQYNEQFF. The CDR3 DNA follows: TGTGCCAGCAGTTTTCTACAGGGGCAGTACAATGAGCAGTTCTTC.

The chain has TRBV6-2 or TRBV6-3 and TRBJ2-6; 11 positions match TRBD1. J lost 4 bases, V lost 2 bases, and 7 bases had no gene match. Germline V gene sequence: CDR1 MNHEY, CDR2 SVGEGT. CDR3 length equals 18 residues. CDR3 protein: CASSYNGQGAQGANVLTF. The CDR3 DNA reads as TGTGCCAGCAGTTACAATGGACAGGGGGCGCAAGGGGCCAACGTCCTGACTTTC.

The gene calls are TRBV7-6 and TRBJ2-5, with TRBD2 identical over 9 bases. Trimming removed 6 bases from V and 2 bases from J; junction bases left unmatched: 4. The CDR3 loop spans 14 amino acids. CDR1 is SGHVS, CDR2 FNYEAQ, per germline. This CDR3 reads CASSLGLAQETQYF. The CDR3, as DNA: TGTGCCAGCAGTCTTGGACTAGCGCAAGAGACCCAGTACTTC.

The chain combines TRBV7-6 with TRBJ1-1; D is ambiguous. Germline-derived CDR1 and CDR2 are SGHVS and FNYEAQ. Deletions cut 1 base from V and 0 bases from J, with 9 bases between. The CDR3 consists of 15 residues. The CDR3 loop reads CASSLEGFMNTEAFF. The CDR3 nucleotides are TGTGCCAGCAGCTTAGAAGGGTTCATGAACACTGAAGCTTTCTTT.

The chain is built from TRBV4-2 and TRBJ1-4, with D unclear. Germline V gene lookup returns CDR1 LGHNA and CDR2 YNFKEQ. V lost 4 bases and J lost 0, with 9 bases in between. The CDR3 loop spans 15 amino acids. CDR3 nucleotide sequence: TGTGCCAGCAGCCCCAGAGTCTCAACTAATGAAAAACTGTTTTTT. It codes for CASSPRVSTNEKLFF.

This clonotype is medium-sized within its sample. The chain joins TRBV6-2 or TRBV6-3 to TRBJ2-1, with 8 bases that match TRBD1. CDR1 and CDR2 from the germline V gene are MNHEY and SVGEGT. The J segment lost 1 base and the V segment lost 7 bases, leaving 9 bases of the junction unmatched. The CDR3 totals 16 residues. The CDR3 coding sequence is TGTGCCAGCAAAGATTTACAGGGGGGTTCCTACAATGAGCAGTTCTTC. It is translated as CASKDLQGGSYNEQFF.

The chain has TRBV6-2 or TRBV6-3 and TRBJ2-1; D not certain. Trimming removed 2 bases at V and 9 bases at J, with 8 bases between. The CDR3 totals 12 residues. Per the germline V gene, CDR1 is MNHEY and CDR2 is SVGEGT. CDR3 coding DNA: TGTGCCAGCAGTTACCCAGAGCGTGAGCAGTTCTTC. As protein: CASSYPEREQFF.